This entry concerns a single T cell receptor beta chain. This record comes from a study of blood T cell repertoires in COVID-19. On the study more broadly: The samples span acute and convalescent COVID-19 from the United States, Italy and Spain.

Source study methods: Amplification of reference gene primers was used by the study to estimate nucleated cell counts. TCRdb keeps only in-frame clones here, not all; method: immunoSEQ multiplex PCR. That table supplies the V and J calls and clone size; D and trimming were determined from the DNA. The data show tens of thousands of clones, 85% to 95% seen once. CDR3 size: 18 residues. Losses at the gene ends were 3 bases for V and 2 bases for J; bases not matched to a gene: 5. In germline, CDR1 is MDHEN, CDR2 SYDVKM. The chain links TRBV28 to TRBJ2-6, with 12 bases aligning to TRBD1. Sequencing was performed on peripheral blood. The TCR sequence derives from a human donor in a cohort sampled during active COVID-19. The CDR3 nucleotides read TGTGCCAGCAGTTTCGGGGACAGGGGGCGCGCTGGGGCCAACGTCCTGACTTTC. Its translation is CASSFGDRGRAGANVLTF.